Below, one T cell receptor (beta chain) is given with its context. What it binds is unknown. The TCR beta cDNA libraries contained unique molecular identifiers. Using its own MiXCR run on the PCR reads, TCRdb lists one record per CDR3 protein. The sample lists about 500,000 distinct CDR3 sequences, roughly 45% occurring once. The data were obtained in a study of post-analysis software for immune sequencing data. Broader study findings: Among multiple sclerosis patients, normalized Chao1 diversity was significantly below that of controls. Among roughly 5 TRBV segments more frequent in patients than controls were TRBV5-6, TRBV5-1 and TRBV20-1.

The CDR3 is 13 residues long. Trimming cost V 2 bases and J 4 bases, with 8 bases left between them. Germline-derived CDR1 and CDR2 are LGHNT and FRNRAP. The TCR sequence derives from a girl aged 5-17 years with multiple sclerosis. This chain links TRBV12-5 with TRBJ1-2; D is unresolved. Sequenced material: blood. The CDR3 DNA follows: TGTGCTAGTGGTTTGAGACGGGGCTATGGCTACACCTTC. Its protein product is CASGLRRGYGYTF.